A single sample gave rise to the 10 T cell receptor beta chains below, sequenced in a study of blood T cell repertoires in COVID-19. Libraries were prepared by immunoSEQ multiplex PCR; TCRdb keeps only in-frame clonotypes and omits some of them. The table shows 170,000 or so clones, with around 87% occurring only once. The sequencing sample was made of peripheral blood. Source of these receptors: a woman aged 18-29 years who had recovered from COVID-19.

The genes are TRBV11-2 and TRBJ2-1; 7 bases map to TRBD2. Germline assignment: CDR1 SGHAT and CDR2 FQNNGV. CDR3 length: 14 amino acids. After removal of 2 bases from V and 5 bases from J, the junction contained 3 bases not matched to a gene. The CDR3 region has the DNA TGTGCCAGCAGCTTATCGCTAGCGGACAATGAGCAGTTCTTC. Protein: CASSLSLADNEQFF.

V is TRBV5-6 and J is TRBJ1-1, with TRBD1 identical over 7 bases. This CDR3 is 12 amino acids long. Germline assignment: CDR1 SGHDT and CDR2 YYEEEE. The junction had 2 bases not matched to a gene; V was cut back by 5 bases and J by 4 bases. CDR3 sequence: CASRYRGTEAFF. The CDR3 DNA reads TGTGCCAGCAGATACAGGGGCACTGAAGCTTTCTTT.

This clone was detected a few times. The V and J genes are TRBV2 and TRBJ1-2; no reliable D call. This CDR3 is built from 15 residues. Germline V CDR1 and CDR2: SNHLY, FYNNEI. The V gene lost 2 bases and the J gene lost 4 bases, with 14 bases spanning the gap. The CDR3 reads CASSERQLLGYGYTF. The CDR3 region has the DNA TGTGCCAGCAGTGAAAGACAACTCTTGGGCTATGGCTACACCTTC.

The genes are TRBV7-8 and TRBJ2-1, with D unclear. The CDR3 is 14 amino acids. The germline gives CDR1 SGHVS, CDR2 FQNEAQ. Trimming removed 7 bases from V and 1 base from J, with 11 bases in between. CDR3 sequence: CASTATSSYNEQFF. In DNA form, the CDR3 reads TGTGCCAGCACCGCTACCTCATCCTACAATGAGCAGTTCTTC.

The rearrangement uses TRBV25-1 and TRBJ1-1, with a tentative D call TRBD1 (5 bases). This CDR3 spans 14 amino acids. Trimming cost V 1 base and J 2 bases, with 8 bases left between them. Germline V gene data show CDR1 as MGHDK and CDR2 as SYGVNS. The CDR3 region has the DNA TGTGCCAGCAGTGAATGGGGGGATAACACTGAAGCTTTCTTT. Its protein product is CASSEWGDNTEAFF.

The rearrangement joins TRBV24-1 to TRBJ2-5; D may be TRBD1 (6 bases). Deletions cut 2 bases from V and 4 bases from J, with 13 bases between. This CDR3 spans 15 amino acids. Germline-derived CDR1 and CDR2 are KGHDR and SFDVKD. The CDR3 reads CATSDSRGKGETQYF. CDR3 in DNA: TGTGCCACCAGTGATTCGAGGGGGAAGGGAGAGACCCAGTACTTC.

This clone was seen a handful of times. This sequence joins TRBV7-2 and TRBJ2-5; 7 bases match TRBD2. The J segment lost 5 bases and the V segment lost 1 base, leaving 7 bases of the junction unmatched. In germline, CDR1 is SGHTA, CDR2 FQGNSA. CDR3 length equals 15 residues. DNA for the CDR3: TGTGCCAGCAGCTTAGGGGCGGGAGTAAGGGAGACCCAGTACTTC. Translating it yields CASSLGAGVRETQYF.

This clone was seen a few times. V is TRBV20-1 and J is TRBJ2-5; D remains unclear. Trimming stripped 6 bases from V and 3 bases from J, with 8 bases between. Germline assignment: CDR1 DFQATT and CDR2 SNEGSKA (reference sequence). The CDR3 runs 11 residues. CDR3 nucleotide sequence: TGCAGTGCCGAGAAAAAAGAGACCCAGTACTTC. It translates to CSAEKKETQYF.

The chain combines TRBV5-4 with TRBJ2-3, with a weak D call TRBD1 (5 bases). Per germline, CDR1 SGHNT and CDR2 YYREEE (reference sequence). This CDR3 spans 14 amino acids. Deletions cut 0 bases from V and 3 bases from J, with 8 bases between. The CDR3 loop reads CASSLGRVTDTQYF. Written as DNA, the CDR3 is TGTGCCAGCAGCTTGGGCAGGGTAACAGATACGCAGTATTTT.

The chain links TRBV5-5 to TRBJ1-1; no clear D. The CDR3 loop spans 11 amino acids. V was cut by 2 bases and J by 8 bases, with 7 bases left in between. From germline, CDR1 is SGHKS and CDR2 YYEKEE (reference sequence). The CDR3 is CASSLQSEAFF. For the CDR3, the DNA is TGTGCCAGCAGCTTACAGTCGGAAGCTTTCTTT. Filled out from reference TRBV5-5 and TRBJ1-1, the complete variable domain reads DAGVTQSPTHLIKTRGQQVTLRCSPISGHKSVSWYQQVLGQGPQFIFQYYEKEERGRGNFPDRFSARQFPNYSSELNVNALLLGDSALYLCASSLQSEAFFGQGTRLTVV.